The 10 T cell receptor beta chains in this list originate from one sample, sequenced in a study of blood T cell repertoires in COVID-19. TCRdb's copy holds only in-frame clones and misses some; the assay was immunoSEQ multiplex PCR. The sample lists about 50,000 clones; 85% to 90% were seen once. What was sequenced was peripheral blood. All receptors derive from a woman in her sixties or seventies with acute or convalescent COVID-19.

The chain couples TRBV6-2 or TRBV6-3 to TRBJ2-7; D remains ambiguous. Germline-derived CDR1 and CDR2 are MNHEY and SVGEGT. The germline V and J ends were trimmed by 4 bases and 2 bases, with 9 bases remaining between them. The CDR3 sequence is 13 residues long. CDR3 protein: CASSLDSAYEQYF. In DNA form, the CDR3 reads TGTGCCAGCAGTTTAGACTCAGCCTACGAGCAGTACTTC.

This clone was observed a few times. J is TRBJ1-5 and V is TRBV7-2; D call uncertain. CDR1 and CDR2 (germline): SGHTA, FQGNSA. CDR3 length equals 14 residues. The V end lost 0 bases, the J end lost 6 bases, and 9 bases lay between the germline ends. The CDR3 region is CASSLARSGQPQHF. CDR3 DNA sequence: TGTGCCAGCAGCTTAGCGAGGTCTGGTCAGCCCCAGCATTTT. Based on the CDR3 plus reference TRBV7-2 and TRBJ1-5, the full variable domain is GAGVSQSPSNKVTEKGKDVELRCDPISGHTALYWYRQSLGQGLEFLIYFQGNSAPDKSGLPSDRFSAERTGGSVSTLTIQRTQQEDSAVYLCASSLARSGQPQHFGDGTRLSIL.

The CDR3 bases are TGTGCCAGCAGCTACGGGACAGGGGGCATAACTGAAGCTTTCTTT. It encodes CASSYGTGGITEAFF. The chain carries TRBV7-2 and TRBJ1-1; TRBD1 matches at 12 bases. Germline CDR1 is SGHTA and CDR2 is FQGNSA. V gave up 4 bases and J gave up 5 bases; unmatched junction bases: 5. CDR3 length equals 15 residues.

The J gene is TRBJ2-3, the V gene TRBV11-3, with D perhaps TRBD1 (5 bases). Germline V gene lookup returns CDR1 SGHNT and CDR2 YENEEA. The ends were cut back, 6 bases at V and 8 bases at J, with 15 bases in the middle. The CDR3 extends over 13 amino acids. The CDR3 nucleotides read TGTGCCAGCAGTGGGGCAGGGAAGGGTACGCAGTATTTT. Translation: CASSGAGKGTQYF.

CDR3 sequence: CASSEVMAGQPNSPLHF. The CDR3 coding sequence is TGTGCCAGCAGTGAAGTTATGGCGGGACAGCCTAATTCACCCCTCCACTTT. This chain uses TRBV6-1 with TRBJ1-6; 7 nucleotides agree with TRBD1. V was clipped by 1 base and J by 6 bases; unmatched bases: 9. Per the germline V gene, CDR1 is MNHNS and CDR2 is SASEGT. This CDR3 spans 17 amino acids.

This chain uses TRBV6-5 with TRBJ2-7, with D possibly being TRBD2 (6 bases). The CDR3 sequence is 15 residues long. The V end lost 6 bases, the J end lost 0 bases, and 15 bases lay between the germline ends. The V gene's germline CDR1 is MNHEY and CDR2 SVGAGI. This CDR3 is CASRGEVGSSYEQYF. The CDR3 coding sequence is TGTGCCAGCAGGGGGGAGGTGGGGAGCTCCTACGAGCAGTACTTC.

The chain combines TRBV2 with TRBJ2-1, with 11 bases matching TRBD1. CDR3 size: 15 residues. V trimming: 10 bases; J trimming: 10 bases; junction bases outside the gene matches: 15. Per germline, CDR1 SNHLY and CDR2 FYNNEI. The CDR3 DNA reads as TGTGCCACAAGGGGTCCTGGACAGGGGGCAAGGGAGCAGTTCTTC. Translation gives CATRGPGQGAREQFF.

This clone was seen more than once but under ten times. CDR3 loop: CASSQVQVGYGYTF. CDR3 in DNA: TGCGCCAGCAGCCAAGTTCAGGTGGGCTATGGCTACACCTTC. The chain is built from TRBV4-1 and TRBJ1-2; no firm D call. There are 14 residues in the CDR3. Germline V gene lookup returns CDR1 MGHRA and CDR2 YSYEKL. Trimming shortened V by 1 base and J by 4 bases, and 10 bases separated the two germline ends.

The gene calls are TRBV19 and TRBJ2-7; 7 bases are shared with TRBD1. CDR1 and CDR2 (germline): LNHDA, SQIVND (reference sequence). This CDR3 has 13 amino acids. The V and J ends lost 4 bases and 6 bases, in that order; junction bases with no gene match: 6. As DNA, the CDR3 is TGTGCCAGTAGTACCCAAACAGGGGTCGAGCAGTACTTC. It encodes CASSTQTGVEQYF.

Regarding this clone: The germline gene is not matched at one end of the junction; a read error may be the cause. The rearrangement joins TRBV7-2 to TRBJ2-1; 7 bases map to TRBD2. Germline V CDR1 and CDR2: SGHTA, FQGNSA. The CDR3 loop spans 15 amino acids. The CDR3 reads CASSLAGTTHNEQFF. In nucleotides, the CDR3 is TGTGCCAGCAGCCTAGCCGGGACTACGCACAATGAGCAGTTCTTC.